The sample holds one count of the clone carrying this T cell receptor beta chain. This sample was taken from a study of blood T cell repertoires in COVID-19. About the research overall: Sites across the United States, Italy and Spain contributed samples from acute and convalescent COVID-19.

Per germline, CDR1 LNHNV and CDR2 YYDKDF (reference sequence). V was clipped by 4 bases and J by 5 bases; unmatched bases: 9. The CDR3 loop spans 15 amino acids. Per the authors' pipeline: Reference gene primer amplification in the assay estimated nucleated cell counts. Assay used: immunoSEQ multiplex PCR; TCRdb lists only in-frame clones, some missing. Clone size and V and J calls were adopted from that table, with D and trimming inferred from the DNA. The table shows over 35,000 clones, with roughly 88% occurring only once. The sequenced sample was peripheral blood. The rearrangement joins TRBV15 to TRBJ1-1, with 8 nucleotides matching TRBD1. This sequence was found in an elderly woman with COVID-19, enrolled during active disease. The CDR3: CATSTLQGERTEAFF. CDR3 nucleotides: TGTGCCACCAGCACCTTACAGGGGGAGAGGACTGAAGCTTTCTTT. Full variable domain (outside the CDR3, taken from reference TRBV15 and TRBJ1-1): DAMVIQNPRYQVTQFGKPVTLSCSQTLNHNVMYWYQQKSSQAPKLLFHYYDKDFNNEADTPDNFQSRRPNTSFCFLDIRSPGLGDTAMYLCATSTLQGERTEAFFGQGTRLTVV.